This T cell receptor (beta chain) came from a study of post-analysis software for immune sequencing data. Study-level results: Roughly 5 TRBV segments, TRBV5-6, TRBV5-1 and TRBV20-1 among them, were found more frequent in patients than controls.

Unique molecular identifiers had been added to the TCR beta cDNA libraries. One entry per CDR3 protein, called by TCRdb with MiXCR from the PCR reads. The sample consists of about 770,000 distinct CDR3 sequences, about 43% of them appearing once. This CDR3 contains 14 residues. The germline CDR1 and CDR2 sequences are SGDLS and YYNGEE. Trimming at V came to 5 bases and at J to 8 bases, leaving 8 bases not matched to a gene. This clonotype was seen more than once but under ten times. Its antigen is not identified. V gene TRBV9 combines with J gene TRBJ2-4; 9 positions agree with TRBD1. The sample taken for sequencing was blood. The clonotype comes from a girl between 10 and 17 years old with multiple sclerosis. The DNA of the CDR3 is TGTGCCAGCAGTTTAACAGGGGGCTCTGACATTCAGTACTTC. It codes for CASSLTGGSDIQYF.